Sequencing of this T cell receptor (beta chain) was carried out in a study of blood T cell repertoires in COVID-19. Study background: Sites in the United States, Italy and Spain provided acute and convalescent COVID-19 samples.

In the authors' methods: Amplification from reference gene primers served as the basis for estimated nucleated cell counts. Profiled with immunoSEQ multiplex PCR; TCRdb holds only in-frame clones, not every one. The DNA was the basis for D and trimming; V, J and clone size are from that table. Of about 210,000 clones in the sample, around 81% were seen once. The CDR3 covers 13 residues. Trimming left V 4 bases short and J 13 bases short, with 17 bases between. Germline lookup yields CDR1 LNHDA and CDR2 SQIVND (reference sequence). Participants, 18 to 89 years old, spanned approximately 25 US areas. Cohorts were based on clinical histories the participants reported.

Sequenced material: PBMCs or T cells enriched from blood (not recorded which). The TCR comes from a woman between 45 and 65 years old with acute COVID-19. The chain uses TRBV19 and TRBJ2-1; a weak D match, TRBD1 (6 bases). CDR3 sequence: CASSRTDSGRQFF. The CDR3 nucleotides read TGTGCCAGTAGTAGGACAGACAGCGGAAGACAGTTCTTC.